This is a list of T cell receptor beta chains from one sample in a study of vaccination and CD4 T cells after COVID-19. TCRdb fed the PCR reads into MiXCR, producing one record per CDR3 protein. In the table there are several thousand distinct CDR3 sequences, 21% of which are singletons. These receptors have no known antigen. The sequenced sample consisted of CD4+ T cells from blood, cultured in vitro. The source is a human donor who had recovered from COVID-19. Each CDR3 is given with its conserved first and last residue. Fields, in order: V gene, D gene, J gene, clone size, CDR3 DNA, CDR3 protein. A D gene is named only where the DNA matches it firmly. Clone size is shown for a subset of rows, as once, few, many or a class of expanded clone.

V: TRBV19; D: TRBD1; J: TRBJ2-3; size: -; DNA: TGTGCCAGTGACGACAGGGGTATCGCAGATACGCAGTATTTT; CDR3: CASDDRGIADTQYF
V: TRBV5-1; D: TRBD1; J: TRBJ2-7; size: -; DNA: TGCGCCAGCAGCTTGGGGGACAGGGGCTCCTACGAGCAGTACTTC; CDR3: CASSLGDRGSYEQYF
V: TRBV2; D: -; J: TRBJ1-1; size: medium-sized; DNA: TGTGCCAGCAGTGTGGTTACTGACACTGAAGCTTTCTTT; CDR3: CASSVVTDTEAFF
V: TRBV6-1; D: -; J: TRBJ1-2; size: medium-sized; DNA: TGTGCCAGCTCAAGGGAGGGGTCCTACACCTTC; CDR3: CASSREGSYTF
V: TRBV20-1; D: -; J: TRBJ1-2; size: -; DNA: TGCAGTGCCCTTGCCGGGGGCGGGTATGGCTACACCTTC; CDR3: CSALAGGGYGYTF
V: TRBV20-1; D: TRBD1; J: TRBJ1-2; size: -; DNA: TGCAGTGCTAGAGGAGGGGGGACAGGGGAACTCTATGGCTACACCTTC; CDR3: CSARGGGTGELYGYTF
V: TRBV19; D: TRBD1; J: TRBJ2-3; size: -; DNA: TGTGCCAGTAGTTCCCAGGGGGCGGATACGCAGTATTTT; CDR3: CASSSQGADTQYF
V: TRBV6-1; D: -; J: TRBJ2-7; size: -; DNA: TGTGCCAGCAGCCCGAGGGGGTCGGGCGAGCAGTACTTC; CDR3: CASSPRGSGEQYF
V: TRBV24-1; D: -; J: TRBJ2-3; size: medium-sized; DNA: TGTGCCACCAGTGATAATAGGGGGACGAGGGATACGCAGTATTTT; CDR3: CATSDNRGTRDTQYF
V: TRBV12-3/TRBV12-4; D: -; J: TRBJ1-6; size: medium-sized; DNA: TGTGCCAGCAGCCCGGTCCTCTATAATTCACCCCTCCACTTT; CDR3: CASSPVLYNSPLHF
V: TRBV9; D: TRBD1; J: TRBJ2-1; size: -; DNA: TGTGCCAGCAGCGTAGGGGGACAGGGGGCTAATGAGCAGTTCTTC; CDR3: CASSVGGQGANEQFF
V: TRBV6-5; D: -; J: TRBJ1-1; size: large; DNA: TGTGCCAGCAGTTCCAGGGATGAAGCTTTCTTT; CDR3: CASSSRDEAFF
V: TRBV7-2; D: -; J: TRBJ2-5; size: -; DNA: TGTGCCAGCAGCTCCTCTGTTAGGAGGGAGACCCAGTACTTC; CDR3: CASSSSVRRETQYF
V: TRBV7-2; D: TRBD1; J: TRBJ1-3; size: few; DNA: TGTGCTGCCGCTTCAGGGGGTTCTAGCTCTGGAAACACCATATATTTT; CDR3: CAAASGGSSSGNTIYF
V: TRBV5-4; D: TRBD2; J: TRBJ2-1; size: -; DNA: TGTGCCAGCAGCCGAGAGCGGGGGGGATACAATGAGCAGTTCTTC; CDR3: CASSRERGGYNEQFF
V: TRBV5-8; D: -; J: TRBJ1-3; size: -; DNA: TGTGCCAGCAGCTTAGCCCCCGGGCCTGGAAACACCATATATTTT; CDR3: CASSLAPGPGNTIYF
V: TRBV5-4; D: -; J: TRBJ1-1; size: -; DNA: TGTGCCAGCTCGGAACACGACACTGAAGCTTTCTTT; CDR3: CASSEHDTEAFF
V: TRBV12-3/TRBV12-4; D: -; J: TRBJ1-1; size: -; DNA: TGTGCCAGCAGTCCCCTCTTTGGATCGGGGAACACTGAAGCTTTCTTT; CDR3: CASSPLFGSGNTEAFF
V: TRBV7-9; D: -; J: TRBJ2-2; size: medium-sized; DNA: TGTGCCAGCAGCTTAGGGCAGGGGCACACCGGGGAGCTGTTTTTT; CDR3: CASSLGQGHTGELFF
V: TRBV2; D: -; J: TRBJ1-6; size: medium-sized; DNA: TGTGCCAGCAGCCTAGGGGGGACATCGGTTGGTTCACCCCTCCACTTT; CDR3: CASSLGGTSVGSPLHF
V: TRBV4-1; D: -; J: TRBJ1-2; size: few; DNA: TGCGCCAGCAGCCCGGCGGCGGGAGTCAACTATGGCTACACCTTC; CDR3: CASSPAAGVNYGYTF
V: TRBV15; D: TRBD2; J: TRBJ2-2; size: large; DNA: TGTGCCACCAGCAGAGGGGAGGGCACCGGGGAGCTGTTTTTT; CDR3: CATSRGEGTGELFF
V: TRBV5-6; D: -; J: TRBJ1-1; size: large; DNA: TGTGCCAGCAGCATGTCTGAAGGGGAAACTGAAGCTTTCTTT; CDR3: CASSMSEGETEAFF
V: TRBV19; D: -; J: TRBJ2-2; size: -; DNA: TGTGCCAGCCGCCACGGGGGTCCGAACGGGGAGCTGTTTTTT; CDR3: CASRHGGPNGELFF
V: TRBV10-2; D: -; J: TRBJ1-5; size: -; DNA: TGCGCCAGCAGGGCAGCGGGAGGGAATCAGCCCCAGCATTTT; CDR3: CASRAAGGNQPQHF
V: TRBV27; D: TRBD2; J: TRBJ2-3; size: few; DNA: TGTGCCAGCAGTTTAAGGCTAGCGGGGGGTTTTAGCACAGATACGCAGTATTTT; CDR3: CASSLRLAGGFSTDTQYF
V: TRBV5-1; D: TRBD2; J: TRBJ2-3; size: medium-sized; DNA: TGCGCCAGCAGCTCACTAGCGGGGGGGCGTACGCAGTATTTT; CDR3: CASSSLAGGRTQYF
V: TRBV7-3; D: -; J: TRBJ1-1; size: few; DNA: TGTGCCAGCAGCAGTGGCCGGGGCACTGAAGCTTTCTTT; CDR3: CASSSGRGTEAFF
V: TRBV20-1; D: -; J: TRBJ1-5; size: medium-sized; DNA: TGCAGTGCGTGGGGAGGGACTAGCAATCAGCCCCAGCATTTT; CDR3: CSAWGGTSNQPQHF
V: TRBV7-3; D: TRBD2; J: TRBJ2-3; size: few; DNA: TGTGCCAGCAGCCTGGCAGCGGGGGGAATTACAGATACGCAGTATTTT; CDR3: CASSLAAGGITDTQYF
V: TRBV12-3/TRBV12-4; D: TRBD2; J: TRBJ2-3; size: few; DNA: TGTGCCAGCAGTCCCACTAGCGGGAGCACAGATACGCAGTATTTT; CDR3: CASSPTSGSTDTQYF
V: TRBV7-2; D: TRBD1; J: TRBJ1-2; size: few; DNA: TGTGCCAGCAGCTTAAGACAGGGCTATGGCTACACCTTC; CDR3: CASSLRQGYGYTF
V: TRBV6-2/TRBV6-3; D: TRBD2; J: TRBJ2-3; size: few; DNA: TGTGCCAGCAGGGGGACGGGGGGGCTCACAGATACGCAGTATTTT; CDR3: CASRGTGGLTDTQYF
V: TRBV4-2; D: TRBD2; J: TRBJ2-2; size: -; DNA: TGTGCCAGCAGCCAAGATAGGGGAGGGAACCTGAACACCGGGGAGCTGTTTTTT; CDR3: CASSQDRGGNLNTGELFF
V: TRBV6-1; D: -; J: TRBJ2-5; size: -; DNA: TGTGCCAGCAGTGATTGGCCAGACCAAGAGACCCAGTACTTC; CDR3: CASSDWPDQETQYF
V: TRBV30; D: TRBD1; J: TRBJ1-2; size: few; DNA: TGTGCCTGGAGAGCTCCGGGACAGGGTCTCCCATATGGCTACACCTTC; CDR3: CAWRAPGQGLPYGYTF
V: TRBV21-1; D: -; J: TRBJ2-5; size: medium-sized; DNA: TGTGCCAGCAGCAGTCAACGGAACCAAGAGACCCAGTACTTC; CDR3: CASSSQRNQETQYF
V: TRBV2; D: -; J: TRBJ1-2; size: -; DNA: TGTGCCAGTTCAACCCACCTAGGAGACTATGGCTACACCTTC; CDR3: CASSTHLGDYGYTF
V: TRBV19; D: -; J: TRBJ1-2; size: -; DNA: TGTGCCAGTAGTATCCGCCAGCAGGGAGGGTATGGCTACACCTTC; CDR3: CASSIRQQGGYGYTF
V: TRBV6-1; D: TRBD1; J: TRBJ2-7; size: -; DNA: TGTGCCAGCAGCGCCGGGACAGACGCCAACTACGAGCAGTACTTC; CDR3: CASSAGTDANYEQYF
V: TRBV2; D: -; J: TRBJ1-5; size: few; DNA: TGTGCCAGCGGCCGGGACACCAATCAGCCCCAGCATTTT; CDR3: CASGRDTNQPQHF
V: TRBV19; D: -; J: TRBJ1-4; size: -; DNA: TGTGCCAGTAGTATAGATATTGGACAGCCGAATGAAAAACTGTTTTTT; CDR3: CASSIDIGQPNEKLFF